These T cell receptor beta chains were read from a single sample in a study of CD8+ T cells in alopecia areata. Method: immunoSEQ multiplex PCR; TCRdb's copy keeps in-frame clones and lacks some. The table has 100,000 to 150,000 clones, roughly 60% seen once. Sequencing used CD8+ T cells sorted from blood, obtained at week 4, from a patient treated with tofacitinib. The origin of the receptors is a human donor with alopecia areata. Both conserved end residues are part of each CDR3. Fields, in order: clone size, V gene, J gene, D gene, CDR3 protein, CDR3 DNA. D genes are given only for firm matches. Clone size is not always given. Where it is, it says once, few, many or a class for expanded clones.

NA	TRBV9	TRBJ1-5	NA	CASSEGGIQPQHF	TGTGCCAGCAGCGAAGGGGGGATTCAGCCCCAGCATTTT
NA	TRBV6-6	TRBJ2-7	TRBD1	CANGDSYEQYF	TGTGCCAACGGGGACAGTTACGAGCAGTACTTC
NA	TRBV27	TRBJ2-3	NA	CASSLIVNTDTQYF	TGTGCCAGCAGTCTCATAGTCAACACAGATACGCAGTATTTT
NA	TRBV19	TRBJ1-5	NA	CASRDGLTNQPQHF	TGTGCCAGTAGGGACGGTCTAACTAATCAGCCCCAGCATTTT
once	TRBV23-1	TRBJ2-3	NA	CASIKGVDTQYF	TGCGCCAGCATTAAGGGGGTAGATACGCAGTATTTT
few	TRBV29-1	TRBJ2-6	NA	CSVVGFLGVLTF	TGCAGCGTTGTGGGGTTCCTCGGAGTCCTGACTTTC
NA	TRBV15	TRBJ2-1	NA	CATSRDPVGLGRNEQFF	TGTGCCACCAGCAGAGATCCAGTCGGCTTAGGGCGCAATGAGCAGTTCTTC
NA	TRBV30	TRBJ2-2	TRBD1	CAWKTGALTGELFF	TGTGCCTGGAAGACAGGGGCCCTCACCGGGGAGCTGTTTTTT
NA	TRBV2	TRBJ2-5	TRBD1	CASSEPGRTGRETQYF	TGTGCCAGCAGTGAACCCGGAAGGACAGGCCGAGAGACCCAGTACTTC
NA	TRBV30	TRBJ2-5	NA	CAWSVGETTETQYF	TGTGCCTGGAGTGTAGGGGAGACAACAGAGACCCAGTACTTC
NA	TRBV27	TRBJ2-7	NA	CASSFEGGSTYEQYF	TGTGCCAGCAGTTTTGAGGGGGGCAGTACCTACGAGCAGTACTTC
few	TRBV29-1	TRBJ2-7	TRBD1	CSVDLGQGTYEQYF	TGCAGCGTTGATCTGGGACAGGGGACCTACGAGCAGTACTTC
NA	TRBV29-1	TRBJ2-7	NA	CSVELGDYEQYF	TGCAGCGTGGAGTTAGGGGATTACGAGCAGTACTTC
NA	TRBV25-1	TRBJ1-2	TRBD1	CASSESIGQEIYGYTF	TGTGCCAGCAGTGAATCGATTGGACAGGAAATCTATGGCTACACCTTC
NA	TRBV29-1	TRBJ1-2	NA	CSVVRGNGYTF	TGCAGCGTTGTTCGGGGAAATGGCTACACCTTC
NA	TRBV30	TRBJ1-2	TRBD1	CAWSPLGEGATYGYTF	TGTGCCTGGAGTCCCCTCGGGGAGGGGGCTACCTATGGCTACACCTTC
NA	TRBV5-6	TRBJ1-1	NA	CASSPGPGGTEAFF	TGTGCCAGCAGCCCCGGACCGGGGGGCACTGAAGCTTTCTTT
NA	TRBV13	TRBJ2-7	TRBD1	CASSKGQGFSYEQYF	TGTGCCAGCAGCAAGGGACAGGGGTTTTCCTACGAGCAGTACTTC
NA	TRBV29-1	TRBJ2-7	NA	CSVEDLREGAYEQYF	TGCAGCGTTGAAGATCTGAGGGAGGGGGCCTACGAGCAGTACTTC
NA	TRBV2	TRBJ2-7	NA	CASSPTYEQYF	TGTGCCAGCAGTCCTACCTACGAGCAGTACTTC
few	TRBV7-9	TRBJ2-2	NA	CASHHPIARTGELFF	TGTGCCAGTCACCACCCAATAGCTCGTACCGGGGAGCTGTTTTTT
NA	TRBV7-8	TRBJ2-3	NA	CASSLARGSTDTQYF	TGTGCCAGCAGCTTAGCCCGGGGAAGCACAGATACGCAGTATTTT
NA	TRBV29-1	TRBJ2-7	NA	CSGPVYEQYF	TGCAGCGGTCCAGTTTACGAGCAGTACTTC
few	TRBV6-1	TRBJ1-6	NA	CASSEAENSPLHF	TGTGCCAGCAGTGAAGCGGAGAATTCACCCCTCCACTTT
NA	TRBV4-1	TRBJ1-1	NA	CASSQDLSSFMITEAFF	TGCGCCAGCAGCCAAGATCTATCCAGTTTCATGATCACTGAAGCTTTCTTT
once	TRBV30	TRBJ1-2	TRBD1	CAWSGPGTDYGYTF	TGTGCCTGGAGTGGCCCTGGGACAGACTATGGCTACACCTTC
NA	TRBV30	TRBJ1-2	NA	CAWNDEGLKGYTF	TGTGCCTGGAACGACGAGGGGTTGAAAGGCTACACCTTC
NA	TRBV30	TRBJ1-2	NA	CAGILWGDYGYTF	TGTGCCGGGATCCTCTGGGGCGACTATGGCTACACCTTC
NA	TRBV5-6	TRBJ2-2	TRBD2	CASTLRGNMGELFF	TGTGCCAGCACCCTGCGGGGGAACATGGGGGAGCTGTTTTTT
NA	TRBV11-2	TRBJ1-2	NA	CASSLAGDYGYTF	TGTGCCAGCAGCTTAGCAGGGGACTATGGCTACACCTTC
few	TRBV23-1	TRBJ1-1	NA	CASIGPEAFF	TGCGCCAGCATCGGACCGGAAGCTTTCTTT
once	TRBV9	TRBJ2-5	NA	CASSSGGSGETQYF	TGTGCCAGCAGCTCAGGAGGTTCAGGGGAGACCCAGTACTTC
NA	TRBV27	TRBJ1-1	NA	CASSGRNTEAFF	TGTGCCAGCTCTGGACGAAACACTGAAGCTTTCTTT
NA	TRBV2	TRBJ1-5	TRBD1	CASSTTGDSSNQPQHF	TGTGCCAGCAGTACGACAGGGGATTCCTCCAATCAGCCCCAGCATTTT
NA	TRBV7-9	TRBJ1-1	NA	CASRPGPNTEAFF	TGTGCCAGCAGGCCCGGGCCGAACACTGAAGCTTTCTTT
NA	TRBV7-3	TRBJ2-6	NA	CASSSSGANVLTF	TGTGCCAGCAGTTCGTCTGGGGCCAACGTCCTGACTTTC
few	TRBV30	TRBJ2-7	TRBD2	CAWSDSGGYEQYF	TGTGCCTGGAGTGACTCGGGGGGCTACGAGCAGTACTTC
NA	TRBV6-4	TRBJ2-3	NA	CASSDSNGATDTQYF	TGTGCCAGCAGTGACTCGAACGGGGCCACAGATACGCAGTATTTT
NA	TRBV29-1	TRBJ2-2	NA	CSVEDPGADTGELFF	TGCAGCGTTGAAGATCCAGGGGCGGACACCGGGGAGCTGTTTTTT
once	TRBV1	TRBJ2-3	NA	CTEGGGTDTQYF	TGCACCGAGGGGGGGGGCACAGATACGCAGTATTTT
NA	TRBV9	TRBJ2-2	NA	CASSVPGSGELFF	TGTGCCAGCAGCGTACCTGGTAGCGGGGAGCTGTTTTTT
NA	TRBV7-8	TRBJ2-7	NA	CASSSSGNEQYF	TGTGCCAGCAGCTCCTCAGGAAACGAGCAGTACTTC
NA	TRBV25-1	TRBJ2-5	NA	CASSEPGPQETQYF	TGTGCCAGCAGTGAGCCAGGGCCTCAAGAGACCCAGTACTTC
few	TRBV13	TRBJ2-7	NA	CASSLGGAAYEQYF	TGTGCCAGCAGCTTGGGAGGTGCAGCCTACGAGCAGTACTTC
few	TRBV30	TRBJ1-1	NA	CAWRGNTEAFF	TGTGCCTGGAGGGGGAACACTGAAGCTTTCTTT
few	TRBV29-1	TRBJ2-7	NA	CSVEEGIPTYEQYF	TGCAGCGTTGAAGAAGGGATTCCCACCTACGAGCAGTACTTC
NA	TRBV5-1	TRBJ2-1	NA	CASSLRVNEQFF	TGCGCCAGCAGCCTTCGGGTGAATGAGCAGTTCTTC
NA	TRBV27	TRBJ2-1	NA	CASSFPNNEQFF	TGTGCCAGCAGTTTCCCGAACAATGAGCAGTTCTTC
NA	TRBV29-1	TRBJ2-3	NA	CSVVRGRADTQYF	TGCAGCGTTGTTCGGGGACGCGCAGATACGCAGTATTTT
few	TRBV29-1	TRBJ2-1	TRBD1	CSGDRGGSNEQFF	TGCAGCGGAGACAGGGGTGGGAGCAATGAGCAGTTCTTC
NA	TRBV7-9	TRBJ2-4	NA	CASSLTAPERRNIQYF	TGTGCCAGCAGCTTAACAGCCCCCGAACGAAGGAACATTCAGTACTTC
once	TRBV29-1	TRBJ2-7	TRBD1	CSVQQGLSYEQYF	TGCAGCGTTCAACAGGGGTTATCCTACGAGCAGTACTTC
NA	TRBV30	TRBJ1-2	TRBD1	CAWRDDREGDYGYTF	TGTGCCTGGAGAGATGACAGGGAGGGAGACTATGGCTACACCTTC
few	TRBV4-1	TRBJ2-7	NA	CASSHGTFIEQYF	TGCGCCAGCAGCCACGGGACATTTATCGAGCAGTACTTC
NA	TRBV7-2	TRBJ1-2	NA	CASSSRDIRLGGYTF	TGTGCCAGCAGCTCCAGGGACATCCGGCTAGGGGGCTACACCTTC
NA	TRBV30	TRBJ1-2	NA	CAWSVLTSGDGYTF	TGTGCCTGGAGTGTGCTGACCAGCGGGGATGGCTACACCTTC
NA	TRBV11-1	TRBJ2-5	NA	CASSLIGGQETQYF	TGTGCCAGCAGCTTAATCGGTGGCCAAGAGACCCAGTACTTC
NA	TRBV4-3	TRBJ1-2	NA	CASSQDRRGSNYGYTF	TGCGCCAGCAGCCAAGATCGGAGGGGATCTAACTATGGCTACACCTTC
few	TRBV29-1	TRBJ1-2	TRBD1	CSVVDGDRDYGYTF	TGCAGCGTTGTGGATGGGGACAGGGACTATGGCTACACCTTC
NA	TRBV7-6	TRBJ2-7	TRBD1	CASSSTGTGLSYEQYF	TGTGCCAGCAGTTCGACCGGGACAGGTCTCTCCTACGAGCAGTACTTC